Shown below are 10 T cell receptor beta chains from a single sample sequenced in a study of graft-versus-host responses after intestinal transplantation. No antigen is known for these receptors. Data came from immunoSEQ multiplex PCR; TCRdb stores just in-frame clones and leaves some out. This table holds tens of thousands of clones, approximately 92% found once. The source was unstimulated CD8+ T cells sorted from spleen or lymph node cells, collected before intestinal transplant. The receptors come from a human donor who received an intestinal transplant.

The CDR3 protein is CASSLAAANTEAFF. CDR3 sequence (DNA): TGTGCCAGCAGCTTGGCCGCGGCGAACACTGAAGCTTTCTTT. The chain carries TRBV5-6 and TRBJ1-1, with unresolved D. The CDR3 consists of 14 residues. Germline values: CDR1 SGHDT, CDR2 YYEEEE. Trimming shortened V by 0 bases and J by 1 base, and 7 bases separated the two germline ends.

The genes are TRBV27 and TRBJ2-7; D call uncertain. The germline gives CDR1 MNHEY, CDR2 SMNVEV (reference sequence). With 3 bases removed from V and 0 bases from J, the gap between germline ends came to 9 bases. The CDR3 covers 14 residues. The CDR3 sequence is CASSFLAPSYEQYF. The DNA of the CDR3 is TGTGCCAGCAGTTTTCTGGCACCCTCCTACGAGCAGTACTTC.

This chain connects TRBV4-1 to TRBJ2-2, with TRBD1 as a possible D gene (5 bases). In germline, CDR1 is MGHRA, CDR2 YSYEKL. The CDR3 loop spans 13 amino acids. Trimming removed 11 bases from V and 2 bases from J, with 12 bases in between. The CDR3, as DNA: TGCGCCGTAGGCAGGGTCAACACCGGGGAGCTGTTTTTT. The encoded protein is CAVGRVNTGELFF.

The J gene is TRBJ1-2, the V gene TRBV5-6; no firm D call. The CDR3 sequence is 15 residues long. CDR1 is SGHDT and CDR2 is YYEEEE in the germline V gene. V lost 4 bases and J lost 0, with 13 bases in between. The CDR3: CASSLLPGANYGYTF. The CDR3 DNA reads as TGTGCCAGCAGCCTATTACCGGGAGCTAACTATGGCTACACCTTC.

The V call is TRBV5-1, the J call TRBJ1-1, with a possible D match to TRBD1 (5 bases). Trimming took 4 bases from V and 1 from J, leaving 17 bases between them. Germline values: CDR1 SGHRS, CDR2 YFSETQ. The CDR3 runs to 16 residues. CDR3 nucleotides: TGCGCCAGCAGCCCTACGCCGGGACTCACGAACACTGAAGCTTTCTTT. Translating gives CASSPTPGLTNTEAFF.

This chain connects TRBV6-6 to TRBJ1-2; D is undetermined. Germline V gene lookup returns CDR1 MNHNY and CDR2 SVGAGI (reference sequence). Trimming cost V 4 bases and J 2 bases, with 11 bases left between them. This CDR3 has 14 residues. CDR3 nucleotides: TGTGCCAGCAGTTTGGACTCTCCAAACTATGGCTACACCTTC. Translated: CASSLDSPNYGYTF.

The chain combines TRBV30 with TRBJ1-1; D is unclear. CDR1 and CDR2 (germline): GTSNPN, SVGIG (reference sequence). V lost 4 bases and J lost 7, with 10 bases in between. The CDR3 totals 11 residues. The CDR3 nucleotides are TGTGCCTGGATCTCTGCGGTTGAAGCTTTCTTT. It encodes CAWISAVEAFF.

The chain joins TRBV19 to TRBJ2-1, with TRBD2 as a possible D gene (5 bases). The V end lost 4 bases, the J end lost 4 bases, and 17 bases lay between the germline ends. Germline CDR1 and CDR2: LNHDA and SQIVND (reference sequence). This CDR3 is 16 amino acids long. CDR3 sequence (DNA): TGTGCCAGTAGTACCTACCGTAACGGGGTTTACAATGAGCAGTTCTTC. This sequence encodes CASSTYRNGVYNEQFF.

This chain joins TRBV29-1 and TRBJ2-2; perhaps TRBD1 as D (6 bases). The CDR3 is 13 residues long. CDR1 and CDR2 (germline): SQVTM, ANQGSEA. The V gene lost 7 bases and the J gene lost 3 bases, with 12 bases spanning the gap. The chain's CDR3 is CSAGQLDTGELFF. The DNA for the CDR3 is TGCAGCGCCGGACAGTTAGACACCGGGGAGCTGTTTTTT.

This chain links TRBV2 with TRBJ2-2, with TRBD2 as a possible D gene (6 bases). Per germline, CDR1 SNHLY and CDR2 FYNNEI. The CDR3 consists of 14 residues. The V end lost 6 bases, the J end lost 7 bases, and 15 bases lay between the germline ends. The CDR3 DNA reads TGTGCCAGCAGAATCGGGGGTTTGAGCGGGGAGCTGTTTTTT. Translating it yields CASRIGGLSGELFF.